This T cell receptor (beta chain) emerged from a study of blood T cell repertoires in COVID-19. Overall study context: Sites in the United States, Italy and Spain provided acute and convalescent COVID-19 samples. PBMCs, B-cell-depleted T cells, or T cells were the source of the cDNA or gDNA that made up the material.

From germline, CDR1 is MDHEN and CDR2 SYDVKM. This CDR3 comprises 14 residues. Unmatched junction bases numbered 6, after V lost 6 bases and J lost 3 bases. As originally analysed: Reference gene primer amplification in the assay estimated nucleated cell counts. Some clones are missing from TCRdb's copy, which holds only in-frame ones; the method was immunoSEQ multiplex PCR. V and J calls and clone size come straight from that table; D and trimming were deduced from the DNA. The data show around 95,000 clones, with 70% to 80% seen just once and about 12% held by the top ten. Material: peripheral blood. This chain uses TRBV28 with TRBJ1-1; TRBD1 agrees at 8 bases. This receptor was identified in a woman between 65 and 79 years old with acute or convalescent COVID-19. CDR3 DNA sequence: TGTGCCAGCAGAACTCAGGGGGCCTACACTGAAGCTTTCTTT. Protein: CASRTQGAYTEAFF.